These 2 T cell receptor beta chains came from one sample sequenced in a study of regulatory T cells in long-lasting Graves disease. Time point specified: newly diagnosed GD, antithyroid drugs for less than 3 months. Researchers made the TCR library from RNA that was extracted from PBMCs. According to the study, TCR beta libraries were built with iRepertoire HTBI primers and CDR3-region Arm-PCR. MiXCR was run by TCRdb on the multiplex PCR reads, yielding one entry per CDR3 protein. The data show about 540,000 distinct CDR3 sequences, with around an eighth seen just once and approximately 9.3% held by the top ten. These data also featured in a second study, about T cells in Graves' hyperthyroidism and ophthalmopathy.

The input for sequencing was peripheral blood mononuclear cells (PBMCs), taken at new diagnosis, from a patient treated with antithyroid drugs. The receptor set was obtained from a man between 25 and 39 years old with Graves disease.

This clonotype was found many times. The chain uses TRBV5-1 and TRBJ2-4; D unresolved. Trimming took 4 bases from V and 6 from J, leaving 20 bases between them. CDR1 SGHRS and CDR2 YFSETQ come from the germline V gene. The CDR3 length is 16 residues. The CDR3 nucleotides are TGCGCCAGCAGCCTATCACCGTCCCATTTTCCAAACATTCAGTACTTC. The encoded protein is CASSLSPSHFPNIQYF.

This chain uses TRBV9 with TRBJ1-1; D perhaps matches TRBD1 (5 bases). The germline V gene has CDR1 SGDLS and CDR2 YYNGEE. Trimming removed 5 bases at V and 2 bases at J, with 13 bases between. The CDR3 spans 14 residues. CDR3: CASSLTAINTEAFF. CDR3 nucleotides: TGTGCCAGCAGTTTGACAGCAATAAACACTGAAGCTTTCTTT. The full variable domain, in which reference TRBV9 and TRBJ1-1 provide the parts outside the CDR3, is DSGVTQTPKHLITATGQRVTLRCSPRSGDLSVYWYQQSLDQGLQFLIQYYNGEERAKGNILERFSAQQFPDLHSELNLSSLELGDSALYFCASSLTAINTEAFFGQGTRLTVV.